These 9 T cell receptor beta chains came from one sample sequenced in a study of siplizumab effects on memory and regulatory T cells. TCRdb's copy holds only in-frame clones and misses some; the assay was immunoSEQ multiplex PCR. The sample yields about 50,000 clones, 93% seen once. Sequencing was performed on CD8+ T cells sorted from blood. Receptors were obtained from a human donor in good health.

The genes are TRBV7-2 and TRBJ2-2; D not resolved. CDR3 length: 15 amino acids. Germline loops: CDR1 SGHTA, CDR2 FQGNSA. V was shortened by 4 bases and J by 6 bases, with 15 bases between the two germline ends. The CDR3 region has the DNA TGTGCCAGCAGCTCCTACGAGTTCTTCTCCGGGGAGCTGTTTTTT. As protein: CASSSYEFFSGELFF.

The chain combines TRBV7-9 with TRBJ2-1; D possibly corresponds to TRBD2 (5 bases). CDR3 length: 16 amino acids. V lost 3 bases and J lost 7, with 19 bases in between. The V gene's germline CDR1 is SEHNR and CDR2 FQNEAQ (reference sequence). CDR3: CASSFTSGEFGNEQFF. The CDR3 bases are TGTGCCAGCAGCTTTACGTCTGGGGAGTTTGGTAATGAGCAGTTCTTC.

This chain connects TRBV19 to TRBJ1-5; D possibly corresponds to TRBD1 (5 bases). CDR3 length equals 15 residues. V was trimmed by 3 bases and J by 7 bases, leaving 16 bases between them. Germline CDR1 reads LNHDA; CDR2 reads SQIVND (reference sequence). Here the CDR3 reads CASSMGFGAGQPQHF. The CDR3, as DNA: TGTGCCAGTAGTATGGGGTTTGGGGCGGGACAGCCCCAGCATTTT.

The chain employs TRBV14 and TRBJ2-3; TRBD1 might be the D (5 bases). Germline assignment: CDR1 SGHDN and CDR2 FVKESK. The CDR3 has 19 amino acids. V lost 3 bases and J lost 0, with 22 bases in between. CDR3 nucleotides: TGTGCCAGCAGCCATGGTCTCAGGGCCCCATTAACTAGCACAGATACGCAGTATTTT. Translated: CASSHGLRAPLTSTDTQYF.

CDR3 residues: CASSLGEYSNQPQHF. In DNA form, the CDR3 reads TGTGCCAGCAGCCTAGGGGAATATAGCAATCAGCCCCAGCATTTT. The chain couples TRBV7-9 to TRBJ1-5; D is possibly TRBD1 (5 bases). Between the trimmed V and J ends, which lost 5 bases and 0 bases, there was a span of 11 bases. This CDR3 is 15 amino acids long. From germline, CDR1 is SEHNR and CDR2 FQNEAQ (reference sequence).

This clone was recorded once. Other DNA sequences in this sample translate to the same CDR3. The chain uses TRBV5-6 and TRBJ2-1; unclear D gene. The CDR3 loop spans 12 amino acids. Germline V gene lookup returns CDR1 SGHDT and CDR2 YYEEEE. V lost 5 bases and J lost 8, with 11 bases in between. The CDR3 DNA follows: TGTGCCAGCAGGCCAGCCGGCTATGAGCAGTTCTTC. Protein: CASRPAGYEQFF.

This clone was recorded a few times. The J gene is TRBJ2-7, the V gene TRBV4-1, with 8 nucleotides matching TRBD1. This CDR3 comprises 14 residues. The V segment lost 4 bases and the J segment 7 bases; nucleotides outside the gene matches: 9. CDR1 MGHRA and CDR2 YSYEKL come from the germline V gene. The CDR3 nucleotides are TGCGCCAGCAGCCCACCTAACAGGGACAGGGAGCAGTACTTC. The encoded protein is CASSPPNRDREQYF.

The chain combines TRBV5-1 with TRBJ2-3, with D possibly being TRBD1 (5 bases). The CDR3 runs 13 residues. Trimming left V 0 bases short and J 8 bases short, with 10 bases between. CDR1 is SGHRS, CDR2 YFSETQ, per germline. The CDR3 DNA follows: TGCGCCAGCAGCTTGGCGGTTCAGGGTACGCAGTATTTT. As protein: CASSLAVQGTQYF.

The gene calls are TRBV19 and TRBJ1-2; no reliable D call. CDR1 and CDR2 (germline): LNHDA, SQIVND (reference sequence). Trimming cost V 0 bases and J 0 bases, with 11 bases left between them. This CDR3 region has 16 residues. The CDR3 reads CASSIDREDANYGYTF. The CDR3 nucleotides read TGTGCCAGTAGTATAGATCGGGAAGACGCTAACTATGGCTACACCTTC. The entire variable domain, with the rest obtained from reference TRBV19 and TRBJ1-2, is as follows: DGGITQSPKYLFRKEGQNVTLSCEQNLNHDAMYWYRQDPGQGLRLIYYSQIVNDFQKGDIAEGYSVSREKKESFPLTVTSAQKNPTAFYLCASSIDREDANYGYTFGSGTRLTVV.